This T cell receptor (beta chain) appears in the sequencing data of a study of vaccination effects on CD4 cells after COVID-19. About the research overall: After expansion with viral peptide pools in the ViraFEST assay, antigen-specific CD4+ T cells were sequenced.

Using immunoSEQ multiplex PCR, the repertoire was profiled, and TCRdb retains in-frame clones only, with some absent. The sample has about 50,000 clones; around 74% are singletons. Details on this clone: The antigen remains undetermined.

Trimming stripped 0 bases from V and 4 bases from J, with 9 bases between. Germline CDR1 is MNHNS and CDR2 is SASEGT. The CDR3 is made up of 14 amino acids. Following culture for around 10 days, CD4+ T cells were isolated. Infection with SARS-CoV-2 occurred in the person between March and December 2020, and PCR confirmed it. Two-dose BNT162b2 or mRNA-1273 vaccination was given to participants. This sample comprised CD4+ T cells from PBMCs cultured without peptide, obtained after COVID-19 vaccination. The receptor comes from a human donor who had a prior SARS-CoV-2 infection. The chain joins TRBV6-1 to TRBJ1-2; tentative D call: TRBD1 (5 bases). This CDR3 reads CASSEALGGYGYTF. Here the CDR3 DNA reads TGTGCCAGCAGTGAAGCGCTCGGGGGCTATGGCTACACCTTC.